This T cell receptor (beta chain) was captured in a study of T cells in Graves' hyperthyroidism and ophthalmopathy. Concerning this clonotype itself: Its antigen remains unidentified.

Overall study results and limits: In blood, most of the thyroid clonotypes expanded above 0.001 were also present.

There were TCR beta CDR3 regions amplified from RNA transcripts. The HTBI primer set was used in a first-round RT-PCR of the TCR CDR3. Each CDR3 protein is one row after TCRdb ran MiXCR on the multiplex PCR reads. Here the sample spans around 290,000 distinct CDR3 sequences, over 15% being singletons. Patients with ophthalmopathy all had a Clinical Activity Score of at least 3, a NOSPECS grade of at least 4 and duration under 3 months. Pregnant or lactating patients were excluded, as were those with uncontrolled infection or other autoimmune disease. Thyroid ultrasound and orbital computed tomography, with clinical symptoms and serum thyroxine and TRAb, informed diagnoses. CDR3 length: 15 residues. V was cut by 6 bases and J by 5 bases, with 16 bases left in between. CDR1 and CDR2 from the germline V gene are LNHDA and SQIVND (reference sequence).

This chain connects TRBV19 to TRBJ2-2; D might be TRBD2 (6 bases). This clonotype originated in a woman aged 55-75 years with Graves' ophthalmopathy. The sample comprised blood. The DNA for the CDR3 is TGTGCCAGTAGCCCCCGGGAGACTAGGACCGGGGAGCTGTTTTTT. Its protein is CASSPRETRTGELFF.